This T cell receptor beta chain was sequenced in a study of early stage breast cancer tumors. Background on the study: ER+/PR+/HER2- status applied to about 80% of the 16 invasive breast tumors. The ER+/PR+/HER2- tumors included seven or eight ductal and four lobular carcinomas. Study observations and caveats: Enriched TCRB sequences shared across patients were mostly commonly generated sequences.

In regard to this clone: Its antigen is still unknown.

Each sample had two DNA replicates, roughly 0.48 ug blood or roughly 1.4 ug tissue. Assay: immunoSEQ multiplex PCR; the TCRdb copy retains only in-frame clones and omits some. Counted here are around 71,000 clones, more than 65% occurring once; the ten biggest clones make up more than 3%. Trimming left V 6 bases short and J 3 bases short, with 15 bases between. Germline V CDR1 and CDR2: MDHEN, SYDVKM. The CDR3 sequence is 14 residues long. The sequencing sample was made of blood. The clonotype originates from a person in their sixties with breast cancer. The chain combines TRBV28 with TRBJ2-7; TRBD2 is a possible D gene (6 bases). The CDR3 DNA sequence: TGTGCCAGCAGGGCCGGGACTGGACTCTACGAGCAGTACTTC. It codes for CASRAGTGLYEQYF.